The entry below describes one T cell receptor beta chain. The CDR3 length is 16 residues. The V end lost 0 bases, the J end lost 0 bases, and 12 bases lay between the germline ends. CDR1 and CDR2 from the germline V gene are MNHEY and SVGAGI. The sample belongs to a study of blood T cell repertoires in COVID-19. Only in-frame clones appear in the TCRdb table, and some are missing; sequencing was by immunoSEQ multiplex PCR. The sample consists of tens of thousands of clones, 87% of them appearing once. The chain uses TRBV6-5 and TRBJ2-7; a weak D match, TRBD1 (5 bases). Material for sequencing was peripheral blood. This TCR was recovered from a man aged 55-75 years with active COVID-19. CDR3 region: CASSYSTAANSYEQYF. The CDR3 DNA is TGTGCCAGCAGTTACTCGACAGCCGCGAACTCCTACGAGCAGTACTTC.